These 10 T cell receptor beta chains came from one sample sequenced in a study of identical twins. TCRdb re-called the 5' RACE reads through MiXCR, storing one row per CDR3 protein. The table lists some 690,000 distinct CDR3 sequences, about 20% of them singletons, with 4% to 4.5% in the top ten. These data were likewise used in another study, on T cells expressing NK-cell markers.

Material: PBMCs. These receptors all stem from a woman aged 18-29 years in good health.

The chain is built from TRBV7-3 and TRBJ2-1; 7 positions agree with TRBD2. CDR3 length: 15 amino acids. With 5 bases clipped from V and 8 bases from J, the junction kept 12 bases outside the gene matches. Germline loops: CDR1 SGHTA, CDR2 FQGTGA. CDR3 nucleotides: TGTGCCAGCAGCGGAACCGGGACTACCTGGGATGAGCAGTTCTTC. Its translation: CASSGTGTTWDEQFF.

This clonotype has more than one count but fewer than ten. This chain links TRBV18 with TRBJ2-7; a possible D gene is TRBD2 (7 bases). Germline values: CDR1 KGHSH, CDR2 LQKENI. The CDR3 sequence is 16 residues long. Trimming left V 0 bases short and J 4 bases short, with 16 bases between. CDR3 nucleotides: TGTGCCAGCTCACCACCGGAGACGGGGGGCTCGTACGAGCAGTACTTC. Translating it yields CASSPPETGGSYEQYF. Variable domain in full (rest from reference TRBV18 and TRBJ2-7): NAGVMQNPRHLVRRRGQEARLRCSPMKGHSHVYWYRQLPEEGLKFMVYLQKENIIDESGMPKERFSAEFPKEGPSILRIQQVVRGDSAAYFCASSPPETGGSYEQYFGPGTRLTVT.

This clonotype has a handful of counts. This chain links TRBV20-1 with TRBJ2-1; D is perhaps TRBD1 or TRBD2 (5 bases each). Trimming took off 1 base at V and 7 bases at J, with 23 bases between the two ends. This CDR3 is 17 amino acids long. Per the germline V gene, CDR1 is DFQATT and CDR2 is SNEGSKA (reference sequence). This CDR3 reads CSARALEGSWGVNEQFF. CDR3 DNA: TGCAGTGCTAGAGCTCTAGAGGGGAGCTGGGGAGTTAATGAGCAGTTCTTC.

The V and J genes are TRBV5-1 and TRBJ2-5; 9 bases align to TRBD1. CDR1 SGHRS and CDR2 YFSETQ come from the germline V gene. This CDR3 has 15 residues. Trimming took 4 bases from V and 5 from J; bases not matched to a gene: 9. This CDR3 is CASSVGTGIRETQYF. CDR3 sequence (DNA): TGCGCCAGCAGCGTGGGGACAGGGATTCGGGAGACCCAGTACTTC.

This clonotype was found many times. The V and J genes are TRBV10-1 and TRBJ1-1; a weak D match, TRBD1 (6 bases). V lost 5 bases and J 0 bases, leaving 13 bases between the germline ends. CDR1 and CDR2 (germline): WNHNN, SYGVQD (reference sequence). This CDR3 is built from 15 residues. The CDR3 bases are TGCGCCAGCAGTTACGGACAGCCCATGAACACTGAAGCTTTCTTT. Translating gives CASSYGQPMNTEAFF.

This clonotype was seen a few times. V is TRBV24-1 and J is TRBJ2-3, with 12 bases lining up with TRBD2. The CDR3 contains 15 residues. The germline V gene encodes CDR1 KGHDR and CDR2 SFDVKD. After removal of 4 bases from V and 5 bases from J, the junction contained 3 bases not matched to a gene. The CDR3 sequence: CATSEPGLAGDTQYF. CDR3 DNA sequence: TGTGCCACCAGTGAACCGGGACTAGCGGGAGATACGCAGTATTTT.

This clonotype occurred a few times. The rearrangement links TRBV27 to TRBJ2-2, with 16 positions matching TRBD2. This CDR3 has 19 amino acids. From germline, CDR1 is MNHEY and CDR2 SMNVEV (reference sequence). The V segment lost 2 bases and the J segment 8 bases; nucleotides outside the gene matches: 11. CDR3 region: CASSLAPGLAGGLTGELFF. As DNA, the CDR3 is TGTGCCAGCAGTTTAGCTCCGGGACTAGCGGGGGGGTTAACTGGGGAGCTGTTTTTT.

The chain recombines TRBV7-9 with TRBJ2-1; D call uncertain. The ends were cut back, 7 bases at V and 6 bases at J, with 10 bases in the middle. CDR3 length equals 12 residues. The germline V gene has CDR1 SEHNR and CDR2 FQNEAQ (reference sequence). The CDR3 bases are TGTGCCAGCACAGCCCTCGCCAATGAGCAGTTCTTC. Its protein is CASTALANEQFF.

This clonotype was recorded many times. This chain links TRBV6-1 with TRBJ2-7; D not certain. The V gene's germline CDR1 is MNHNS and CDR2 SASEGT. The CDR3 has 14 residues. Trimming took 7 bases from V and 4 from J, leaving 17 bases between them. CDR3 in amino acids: CASTQDFPPYEQYF. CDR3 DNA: TGTGCCAGCACCCAGGATTTCCCGCCTTACGAGCAGTACTTC.

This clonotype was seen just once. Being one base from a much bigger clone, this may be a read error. Here the CDR3 reads CASTQEGVDTQYF. The DNA of the CDR3 is TGTGCCAGCACCCAAGAAGGCGTAGATACGCAGTATTTT. The chain recombines TRBV4-2 with TRBJ2-3; D gene ambiguous. CDR3 length: 13 residues. Germline V gives CDR1 LGHNA, CDR2 YNFKEQ.